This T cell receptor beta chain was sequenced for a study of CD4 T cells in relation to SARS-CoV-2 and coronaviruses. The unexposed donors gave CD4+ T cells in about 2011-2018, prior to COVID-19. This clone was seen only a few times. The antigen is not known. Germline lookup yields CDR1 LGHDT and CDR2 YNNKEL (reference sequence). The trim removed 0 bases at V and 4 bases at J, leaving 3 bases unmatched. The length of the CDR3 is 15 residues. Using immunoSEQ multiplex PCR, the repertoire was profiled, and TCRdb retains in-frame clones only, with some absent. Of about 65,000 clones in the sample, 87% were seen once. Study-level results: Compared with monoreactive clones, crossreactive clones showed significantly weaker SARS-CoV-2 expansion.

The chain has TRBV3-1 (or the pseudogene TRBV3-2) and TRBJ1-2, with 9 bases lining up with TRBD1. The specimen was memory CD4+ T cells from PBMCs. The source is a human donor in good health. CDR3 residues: CASSQELGQGYGYTF. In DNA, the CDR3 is TGTGCCAGCAGCCAAGAGTTGGGACAGGGCTATGGCTACACCTTC.